Detailed here is one T cell receptor (beta chain). Its specificity is not known. Germline values: CDR1 MGHDK, CDR2 SYGVNS. Trimming took 11 bases from V and 2 from J, leaving 10 bases between them. There are 12 residues in the CDR3. This entry is derived from a study of shared clonotypes between healthy human individuals. Notes on the study in general: The study found lower generation probabilities in non-shared clonotypes than in those shared by all four donors. Clonotype sharing among donors was expected to depend on sequencing depth.

Template for every sorted-subset replicate PCR totaled 150 to 250 ng DNA, roughly 30,000 T cell genomes. Sequencing used immunoSEQ multiplex PCR; TCRdb keeps in-frame clones, though not all of them. Altogether millions of clones are present, 85% to 95% being singletons, with the ten largest covering around 0.14%. The sequence was obtained from a man between 18 and 29 years old in good health. What was sequenced was naive CD4+ T cells sorted from blood. Subset indicated: CD45RA+ positively selected. The chain recombines TRBV25-1 with TRBJ1-5, with D uncertain. CDR3 bases: TGTGCCGCGGGCAGTGGCAATCAGCCCCAGCATTTT. Protein sequence: CAAGSGNQPQHF.